This T cell receptor beta chain was captured in a study of Graves' ophthalmopathy and Graves' hyperthyroidism. Germline assignment: CDR1 SGHRS and CDR2 YFSETQ. The length of the CDR3 is 13 residues. Trimming took off 1 base at V and 1 base at J, with 5 bases between the two ends. Points from the study as a whole: A model built from 13 signatures distinguished ophthalmopathy from stable hyperthyroidism with approximately 89% sensitivity and 81.08% specificity.

Using RNA transcripts, the TCR beta CDR3 regions were amplified. The first-round RT-PCR employed HTBI primers together with the Qiagen OneStep RT-PCR kit. A multiplex PCR was then performed as the second round. TCRdb passed the multiplex PCR reads through MiXCR, listing each CDR3 protein once. The sample consists of roughly 400,000 distinct CDR3 sequences, about 17% of them appearing once. For donors with ophthalmopathy, the disease showed moderate-to-severe activity, reached CAS ≥3 and NOSPECS ≥4, and had lasted under 3 months. The diagnostic workup employed clinical symptoms, serum thyroxine, TRAb, thyroid ultrasound and orbital computed tomography. This clonotype was recorded at least ten times. The antigen is undetermined.

The sequenced sample consisted of peripheral blood. This rearrangement joins TRBV5-1 to TRBJ1-2; D gene uncertain. The receptor was derived from a woman in her late teens or twenties with Graves' ophthalmopathy. In DNA, the CDR3 is TGCGCCAGCAGCTTGACGAGTAACTATGGCTACACCTTC. Translation gives CASSLTSNYGYTF.